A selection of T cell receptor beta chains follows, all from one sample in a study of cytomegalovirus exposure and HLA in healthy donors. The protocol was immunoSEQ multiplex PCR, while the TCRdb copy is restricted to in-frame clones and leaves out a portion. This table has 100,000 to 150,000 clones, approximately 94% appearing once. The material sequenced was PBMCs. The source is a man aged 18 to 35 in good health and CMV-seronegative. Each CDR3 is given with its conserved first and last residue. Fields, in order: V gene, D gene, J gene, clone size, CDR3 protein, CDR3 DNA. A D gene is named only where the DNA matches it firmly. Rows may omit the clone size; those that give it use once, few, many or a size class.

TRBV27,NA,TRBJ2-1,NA,CASSLVTSNEQFF,TGTGCCAGCAGTTTAGTTACTAGTAATGAGCAGTTCTTC
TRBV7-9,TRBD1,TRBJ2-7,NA,CASSLGRTGVEQYF,TGTGCCAGCAGCTTAGGTCGGACAGGGGTCGAGCAGTACTTC
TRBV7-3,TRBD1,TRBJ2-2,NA,CASSLGQGNTGELFF,TGTGCCAGCAGCTTGGGACAGGGGAACACCGGGGAGCTGTTTTTT
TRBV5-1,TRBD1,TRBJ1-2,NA,CASSNRGHYGYTF,TGCGCCAGCAGTAACAGGGGGCACTATGGCTACACCTTC
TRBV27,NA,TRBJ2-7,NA,CASSLTGSGTYEQYF,TGTGCCAGCAGTTTGACCGGGTCTGGAACCTACGAGCAGTACTTC
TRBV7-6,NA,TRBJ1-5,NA,CASSLAPPLARAGVGNQPQHF,TGTGCCAGCAGCTTAGCTCCTCCCCTAGCCAGAGCAGGGGTGGGCAATCAGCCCCAGCATTTT
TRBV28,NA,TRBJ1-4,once,CASRTPTNEKLFF,TGTGCCAGCAGGACTCCAACTAATGAAAAACTGTTTTTT
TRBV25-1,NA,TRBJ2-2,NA,CASSGVVGRAGELFF,TGTGCCAGCAGTGGGGTAGTTGGGCGCGCCGGGGAGCTGTTTTTT
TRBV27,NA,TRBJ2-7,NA,CASGRGVQYF,TGTGCCAGCGGCCGGGGAGTACAGTACTTC
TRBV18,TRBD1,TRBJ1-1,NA,CASSPSRDRGTEAFF,TGTGCCAGCTCACCAAGCCGGGACAGGGGGACTGAAGCTTTCTTT
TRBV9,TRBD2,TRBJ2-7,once,CASSVLAGGEQYF,TGTGCCAGCAGCGTACTAGCGGGAGGCGAGCAGTACTTC
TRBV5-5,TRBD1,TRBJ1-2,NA,CASSWDRGQTLGYGYTF,TGTGCCAGCAGTTGGGACAGGGGCCAAACCTTGGGCTATGGCTACACCTTC
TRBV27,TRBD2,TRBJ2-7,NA,CASSSSRGGYEQYF,TGTGCCAGCAGTTCCTCGCGGGGAGGGTACGAGCAGTACTTC
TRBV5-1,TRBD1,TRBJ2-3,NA,CASSSETGSTDTQYF,TGCGCCAGCAGCTCCGAGACAGGGAGCACAGATACGCAGTATTTT
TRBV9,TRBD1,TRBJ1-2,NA,CASSVVSDRGYGYTF,TGTGCCAGCAGCGTAGTATCCGACAGGGGCTATGGCTACACCTTC
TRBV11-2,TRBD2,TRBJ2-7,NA,CASSKDAGTITGEQYF,TGTGCCAGCAGCAAGGACGCCGGGACTATTACAGGCGAGCAGTACTTC
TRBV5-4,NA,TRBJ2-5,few,CASSLASQGETQYF,TGTGCCAGCAGCTTGGCCTCCCAGGGGGAGACCCAGTACTTC
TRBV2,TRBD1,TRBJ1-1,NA,CASSGNRGAPITVTEAFF,TGTGCCAGCAGTGGGAACAGGGGCGCTCCCATCACCGTCACTGAAGCTTTCTTT
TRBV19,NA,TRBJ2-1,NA,CASSIGPEQFF,TGTGCCAGTAGTATAGGGCCGGAGCAGTTCTTC
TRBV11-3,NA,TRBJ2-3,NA,CASSFPSLEDSRSTDTQYF,TGTGCCAGCAGCTTCCCAAGCCTAGAGGACAGCCGTAGCACAGATACGCAGTATTTT
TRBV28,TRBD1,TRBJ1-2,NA,CASCMTGHYGYTF,TGTGCCAGCTGCATGACAGGGCACTATGGCTACACCTTC
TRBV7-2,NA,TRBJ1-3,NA,CASSLAVLSGNTIYF,TGTGCCAGCAGCTTAGCTGTCCTCTCTGGAAACACCATATATTTT
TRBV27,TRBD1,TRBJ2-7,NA,CATSQGVQDYEQYF,TGTGCCACCTCCCAGGGGGTTCAAGACTACGAGCAGTACTTC
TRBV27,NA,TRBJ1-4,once,CASSLWPGNEKLFF,TGTGCCAGCAGTTTATGGCCGGGTAATGAAAAACTGTTTTTT
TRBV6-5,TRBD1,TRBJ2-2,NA,CASSYSGTGVPGELFF,TGTGCCAGCAGTTACTCCGGGACAGGGGTCCCCGGGGAGCTGTTTTTT
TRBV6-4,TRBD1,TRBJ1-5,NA,CASSDSWDSLNQPQHF,TGTGCCAGCAGTGACTCGTGGGACAGCCTCAATCAGCCCCAGCATTTT
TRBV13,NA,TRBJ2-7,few,CASSIGLEQYF,TGTGCCAGCAGCATAGGCCTCGAGCAGTACTTC
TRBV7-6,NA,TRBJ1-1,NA,CASSSKTGFRAEAFF,TGTGCCAGCAGCAGCAAAACAGGGTTTAGAGCTGAAGCTTTCTTT
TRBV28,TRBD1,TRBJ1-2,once,CASSSNSRDRGLYGYTF,TGTGCCAGCAGTTCTAATTCGCGGGACAGGGGGCTTTATGGCTACACCTTC
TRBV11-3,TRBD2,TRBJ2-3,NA,CASSTRAGGGTDTQYF,TGTGCCAGCAGCACCAGGGCGGGAGGAGGCACAGATACGCAGTATTTT
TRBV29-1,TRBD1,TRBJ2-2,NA,CSVQDRADTGELFF,TGCAGCGTGCAGGACAGGGCGGACACCGGGGAGCTGTTTTTT
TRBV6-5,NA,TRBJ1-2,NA,CASSWNRVGHGYTF,TGTGCCAGCAGTTGGAACAGGGTGGGGCATGGCTACACCTTC
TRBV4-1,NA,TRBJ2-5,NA,CASSQDKAGDAETQYF,TGCGCCAGCAGCCAAGATAAAGCAGGGGACGCAGAGACCCAGTACTTC
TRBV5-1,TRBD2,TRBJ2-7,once,CASSLVSGTSGTYEQYF,TGCGCCAGCAGCTTGGTTTCCGGGACTAGCGGGACCTACGAGCAGTACTTC
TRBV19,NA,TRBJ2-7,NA,CASSVDSSSSYEQYF,TGTGCCAGTAGTGTGGACTCCTCAAGCTCCTACGAGCAGTACTTC
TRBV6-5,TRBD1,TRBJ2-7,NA,CASSYRDSAGYEQYF,TGTGCCAGCAGTTACCGGGACAGTGCGGGTTACGAGCAGTACTTC
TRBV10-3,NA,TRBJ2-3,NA,CATAHRESTDTQYF,TGTGCCACGGCCCACAGGGAAAGCACAGATACGCAGTATTTT
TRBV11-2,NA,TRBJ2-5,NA,CASSPRWGRPMGEETQYF,TGTGCCAGCAGCCCCCGTTGGGGGCGGCCCATGGGGGAAGAGACCCAGTACTTC
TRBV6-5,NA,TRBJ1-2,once,CASSYGQGNYGYTF,TGTGCCAGCAGTTATGGGCAAGGCAACTATGGCTACACCTTC
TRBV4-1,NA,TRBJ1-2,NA,CASSQDGGGWNYGYTF,TGCGCCAGCAGCCAAGATGGCGGGGGCTGGAACTATGGCTACACCTTC
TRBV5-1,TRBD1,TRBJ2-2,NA,CASAPVTGGNTGELFF,TGCGCCAGCGCGCCAGTGACAGGGGGGAACACCGGGGAGCTGTTTTTT
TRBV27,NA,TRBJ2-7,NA,CASSPRDSSYEQYF,TGTGCCAGCAGTCCGCGGGACAGTTCCTACGAGCAGTACTTC
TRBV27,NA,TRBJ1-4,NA,CASSPSSVLSNEKLFF,TGTGCCAGCAGTCCGTCGTCCGTGCTGAGTAATGAAAAACTGTTTTTT
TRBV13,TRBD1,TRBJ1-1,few,CASSFGQANTEAFF,TGTGCCAGCAGCTTCGGACAGGCGAACACTGAAGCTTTCTTT
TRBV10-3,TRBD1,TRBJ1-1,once,CAISESQGGTEAFF,TGTGCCATCAGTGAGTCACAGGGGGGCACTGAAGCTTTCTTT
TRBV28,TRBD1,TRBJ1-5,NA,CASSRDRVVSQPQHF,TGTGCCAGCAGTCGAGACAGGGTAGTAAGTCAGCCCCAGCATTTT
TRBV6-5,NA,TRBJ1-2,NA,CASTPGHPNYGYTF,TGTGCCAGCACCCCGGGACACCCTAACTATGGCTACACCTTC
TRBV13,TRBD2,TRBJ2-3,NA,CASSLDASGSSDTQYF,TGTGCCAGCAGCTTAGATGCTAGCGGGAGTTCAGATACGCAGTATTTT
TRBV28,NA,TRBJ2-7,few,CASSLRGEQYF,TGTGCCAGCAGTCTCAGGGGCGAGCAGTACTTC
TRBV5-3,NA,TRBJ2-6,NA,CARSWVWRGSSSGANVLTF,TGTGCCAGAAGCTGGGTATGGAGGGGCTCCTCCTCTGGGGCCAACGTCCTGACTTTC
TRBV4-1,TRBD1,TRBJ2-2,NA,CASSQTPLIRQGAIHTGELFF,TGCGCCAGCAGCCAAACCCCACTGATAAGACAGGGGGCAATTCACACCGGGGAGCTGTTTTTT
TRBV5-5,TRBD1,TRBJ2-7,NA,CASSLRTGTYEQYF,TGTGCCAGCAGCTTAAGGACAGGGACCTACGAGCAGTACTTC
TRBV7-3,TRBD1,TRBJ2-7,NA,CASSLDRDAYEQYF,TGTGCCAGCAGCTTAGACAGGGACGCCTACGAGCAGTACTTC
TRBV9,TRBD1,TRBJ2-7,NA,CASSPPGQGTGEQYF,TGTGCCAGCAGCCCACCGGGACAGGGGACTGGGGAGCAGTACTTC
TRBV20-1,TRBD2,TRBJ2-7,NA,CSGLAEYEQYF,TGCAGTGGACTAGCGGAATACGAGCAGTACTTC
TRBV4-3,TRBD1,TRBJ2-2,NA,CASSHAAGGTGELFF,TGCGCCAGCAGTCATGCGGCAGGGGGCACCGGGGAGCTGTTTTTT
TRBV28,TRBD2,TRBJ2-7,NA,CASTPAAGGRREQYF,TGTGCCAGCACTCCCGCGGCGGGGGGGCGCAGGGAGCAGTACTTC